This TCR beta chain was retrieved from a study of Ad26.COV2.S vaccination and SARS-CoV-2 variants. The protocol was immunoSEQ multiplex PCR, while the TCRdb copy is restricted to in-frame clones and leaves out a portion. The sample lists about 350,000 clones; roughly nine tenths were seen once. On this clone: Its antigen is not known.

There are 15 residues in the CDR3. The V and J ends lost 4 bases and 0 bases, in that order; junction bases with no gene match: 5. Germline V CDR1 and CDR2: LNHDA, SQIVND (reference sequence). General study points: People who got the vaccine had more spike-specific TCR breadth than people who got placebo. Non-spike TCR breadth did not differ much between vaccine and placebo recipients.

V is TRBV19 and J is TRBJ2-5; 7 bases are shared with TRBD1. The source material was peripheral blood, sampled after recovery from COVID-19. The TCR originated in a human donor who had recovered from COVID-19. The CDR3 coding sequence is TGTGCCAGTAGTAACCGGGACAGCAACCAAGAGACCCAGTACTTC. Its translation: CASSNRDSNQETQYF.